Presented here are 18 T cell receptor beta chains from one specimen sequenced in a study of blood T cells in healthy people across ages. Then a second PCR, running roughly 7 to 11 cycles, was carried out with a sample-barcoded 5' primer and a J-beta primer mix. TCRdb ran MiXCR on the 5' RACE reads and lists one entry per CDR3 protein. The table shows about 1.5 million distinct CDR3 sequences, with 35% to 45% occurring only once. Sequenced material: blood. These receptors all come from a woman aged 18 to 35 in good health.

The J gene is TRBJ1-5, the V gene TRBV7-9; a possible D gene is TRBD1 (5 bases). The CDR3 loop spans 15 amino acids. The V gene's germline CDR1 is SEHNR and CDR2 FQNEAQ (reference sequence). The V end was cut by 1 base, the J end by 5 bases, with 12 bases between. CDR3 loop: CASSLGQGPHQPQHF. The CDR3 coding sequence is TGTGCCAGCAGCTTAGGGCAGGGCCCACATCAGCCCCAGCATTTT.

This clonotype was counted a few times. The gene calls are TRBV20-1 and TRBJ1-2; D unclear. Germline-derived CDR1 and CDR2 are DFQATT and SNEGSKA (reference sequence). The CDR3 spans 14 residues. The germline V and J ends were trimmed by 1 base and 8 bases, with 17 bases remaining between them. CDR3 DNA: TGCAGTGCTAGAGTCCGGGGTAGTACGCCAGGCTACACCTTC. As protein: CSARVRGSTPGYTF.

This clonotype is a singleton in its sample. V gene TRBV7-8 combines with J gene TRBJ2-1; D is unclear. Trimming pared 5 bases from V and 11 bases from J, leaving 13 bases between. This CDR3 contains 12 residues. CDR1 and CDR2 (germline): SGHVS, FQNEAQ. CDR3 sequence: CASSTVGNKQFF. The CDR3 DNA follows: TGTGCCAGCAGCACCGTGGGAAATAAGCAGTTCTTC.

This clonotype was seen more than once but under ten times. The chain is built from TRBV20-1 and TRBJ2-7, with 7 nucleotides matching TRBD1. V lost 5 bases to trimming and J lost 3 bases; unmatched junction nucleotides: 7. This CDR3 has 13 amino acids. The V gene's germline CDR1 is DFQATT and CDR2 SNEGSKA (reference sequence). CDR3 sequence (DNA): TGCAGTGCTGAGGGACAGAAGTTCTACGAGCAGTACTTC. Encoded protein: CSAEGQKFYEQYF.

This clonotype turned up a few times. This sequence joins TRBV4-2 and TRBJ1-6; 9 bases are a match to TRBD1. Per germline, CDR1 LGHNA and CDR2 YNFKEQ. The CDR3 runs 16 residues. V trimming: 0 bases; J trimming: 5 bases; junction bases outside the gene matches: 2. CDR3 DNA: TGTGCCAGCAGCCAAGAACAGGGGGCCAATAATTCACCCCTCCACTTT. Residues: CASSQEQGANNSPLHF.

This clonotype was seen only a few times. The chain joins TRBV12-3 or TRBV12-4 to TRBJ1-2, with D uncertain. This CDR3 is built from 14 residues. V was trimmed by 2 bases and J by 4 bases, leaving 11 bases between them. CDR3 region: CASSLISRIYGYTF. The DNA for the CDR3 is TGTGCCAGCAGTTTAATCAGCAGAATCTATGGCTACACCTTC.

CDR3 in DNA: TGCAGCGTTGAAGATCGGGGCGGCGGCACAGATACGCAGTATTTT. Translation gives CSVEDRGGGTDTQYF. This chain uses TRBV29-1 with TRBJ2-3; D tentatively reads TRBD1 or TRBD2 (5 bases each). Germline loops: CDR1 SQVTM, CDR2 ANQGSEA. The CDR3 runs 15 residues. V shed 0 bases and J shed 1 base, with 11 bases lying between them.

The table lists this clonotype with a few counts. The chain is built from TRBV4-2 and TRBJ1-1, with 7 bases aligning to TRBD1. Trimming took 4 bases from V and 1 from J; bases not matched to a gene: 9. Germline lookup yields CDR1 LGHNA and CDR2 YNFKEQ. The CDR3 totals 16 residues. DNA of the CDR3: TGTGCCAGCAGCCCACGAAGGGACAGCGCGAACACTGAAGCTTTCTTT. This sequence encodes CASSPRRDSANTEAFF.

A word on this clonotype: Being one base from a much bigger clone, this may be a read error. The rearrangement uses TRBV7-2 and TRBJ2-3; 7 nucleotides line up with TRBD1. CDR3 length equals 16 residues. The germline CDR1 and CDR2 sequences are SGHTA and FQGNSA. CDR3 coding DNA: TGTGCCGGCAGCCGAAACCCGGGACAGAGCACAGATACGCAGTATTTT. This translates into CAGSRNPGQSTDTQYF.

The V gene is TRBV20-1, the J gene TRBJ1-4, with 9 bases identical to TRBD1. J was trimmed by 6 bases and V by 6 bases; bases with no gene match: 5. From germline, CDR1 is DFQATT and CDR2 SNEGSKA (reference sequence). This CDR3 contains 13 residues. The CDR3 DNA sequence: TGCAGTGCACCGGGACAGGGAGATGAAAAACTGTTTTTT. Amino acid sequence: CSAPGQGDEKLFF.

The table lists this clonotype with many counts. The genes are TRBV7-9 and TRBJ2-1, with D unresolved. V was trimmed by 2 bases and J by 12 bases, leaving 8 bases between them. From germline, CDR1 is SEHNR and CDR2 FQNEAQ (reference sequence). The CDR3 is made up of 11 amino acids. The CDR3 region has the DNA TGTGCCAGCAGCTTAAATCAAGGGCAGTTCTTC. The encoded protein is CASSLNQGQFF.

Turning to this clonotype: The junction differs from germline at one of its ends, possibly a read error. CDR3 bases: TGCGCCGGCAGATGGGCAGGGGGAGGCCTTAACACTGAAGCTTTCTTT. Protein: CAGRWAGGGLNTEAFF. This chain uses TRBV5-1 with TRBJ1-1; the match to TRBD1 covers 7 bases. Germline-derived CDR1 and CDR2 are SGHRS and YFSETQ. This CDR3 comprises 16 residues.

J is TRBJ2-5 and V is TRBV11-2, with 8 bases identical to TRBD1. The V segment lost 1 base and the J segment 5 bases; nucleotides outside the gene matches: 9. The CDR3 totals 16 residues. Looked up from germline, CDR1 is SGHAT and CDR2 is FQNNGV. CDR3 sequence: CASSLGGGTGLETQYF. CDR3 nucleotide sequence: TGTGCCAGCAGCTTAGGAGGGGGGACAGGTCTGGAGACCCAGTACTTC.

This chain connects TRBV4-3 to TRBJ2-1; 7 nucleotides agree with TRBD2. The CDR3 loop spans 17 amino acids. Germline V gene data show CDR1 as LGHNA and CDR2 as YSLEER. Losses at the gene ends were 0 bases for V and 0 bases for J; bases not matched to a gene: 5. The CDR3 is CASSQDVGGSSYNEQFF. CDR3 DNA: TGCGCCAGCAGCCAAGATGTGGGGGGGAGCTCCTACAATGAGCAGTTCTTC.

The genes are TRBV5-1 and TRBJ2-7; 11 nucleotides line up with TRBD2. Looked up from germline, CDR1 is SGHRS and CDR2 is YFSETQ. After removal of 0 bases from V and 6 bases from J, the junction contained 8 bases not matched to a gene. The CDR3 length is 16 residues. The CDR3 sequence is CASSLGMSSGGFEQYF. CDR3 nucleotides: TGCGCCAGCAGCTTGGGGATGTCTAGCGGGGGGTTCGAGCAGTACTTC.

The J gene is TRBJ2-1, the V gene TRBV7-9, with 15 bases identical to TRBD2. This CDR3 region has 18 residues. Germline V gene data show CDR1 as SEHNR and CDR2 as FQNEAQ (reference sequence). V trimming: 6 bases; J trimming: 0 bases; junction bases outside the gene matches: 6. Here the CDR3 reads CASRAGTSGGSSYNEQFF. The CDR3 DNA reads TGTGCCAGCAGGGCCGGGACTAGCGGGGGGAGCTCCTACAATGAGCAGTTCTTC.

The chain employs TRBV7-3 and TRBJ2-7; TRBD1 is a possible D gene (6 bases). The CDR3 runs to 14 residues. V lost 5 bases to trimming and J lost 7 bases, with 18 bases between them. CDR1 and CDR2 from the germline V gene are SGHTA and FQGTGA. CDR3 sequence reads: CASSVNRAGNEQYF. CDR3 DNA sequence: TGTGCCAGCAGCGTAAACAGGGCAGGCAATGAGCAGTACTTC.

This clonotype was detected only a few times. CDR3 sequence (DNA): TGTGCCAGCAGCAGCTCCAGGGGGAGATCCTACGAGCAGTACTTC. Protein: CASSSSRGRSYEQYF. The gene calls are TRBV7-2 and TRBJ2-7, with 7 bases identical to TRBD1. This CDR3 comprises 15 residues. CDR1 is SGHTA and CDR2 is FQGNSA in the germline V gene. V gave up 5 bases and J gave up 1 base; unmatched junction bases: 8.